This T cell receptor (beta chain) was found in a study of CD8 T cells in Susac syndrome. TCR beta was sequenced from blood CD8+ and CD4+ T cells. The patients serving as multiple sclerosis controls were treatment-naive. They had stable or active relapsing-remitting disease and fulfilled revised McDonald criteria. FACS was used to enrich TEMRA cells, whereas the CD8+ and CD4+ T cells were obtained by negative isolation. Germline lookup yields CDR1 SGHRS and CDR2 YFSETQ. The CDR3 loop spans 13 amino acids. V gave up 4 bases and J gave up 3 bases, with 11 bases separating them. The authors reverse transcribed about 0.45 to 1 ug RNA with random hexamers. The immunoSEQ assay covered 54 Vbeta and 13 Jbeta segments for CDR3. In TCRdb, the immunoSEQ multiplex PCR reads were re-called with MiXCR into one record per CDR3 protein. The sample yields hundreds of thousands of distinct CDR3 sequences, 85% to 95% seen once.

Sample: CD4+ T cells from PBMCs. The chain recombines TRBV5-1 with TRBJ2-7; D may be TRBD2 (5 bases). This TCR was sampled from a human donor with multiple sclerosis. CDR3 amino acids: CASSLGEGYEQYV. The DNA for the CDR3 is TGCGCCAGCAGCCTGGGTGAGGGCTACGAGCAGTACGTC.